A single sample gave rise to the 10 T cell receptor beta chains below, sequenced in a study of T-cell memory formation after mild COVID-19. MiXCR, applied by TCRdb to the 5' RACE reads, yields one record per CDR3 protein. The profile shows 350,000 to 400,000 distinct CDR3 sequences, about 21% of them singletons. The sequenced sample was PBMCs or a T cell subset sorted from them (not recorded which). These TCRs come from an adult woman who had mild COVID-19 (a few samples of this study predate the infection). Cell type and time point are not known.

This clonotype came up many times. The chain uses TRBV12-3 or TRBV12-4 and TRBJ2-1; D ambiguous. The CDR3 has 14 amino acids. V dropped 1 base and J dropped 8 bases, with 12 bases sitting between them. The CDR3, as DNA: TGTGCCAGCAGTTTAGGCGTCTCTTACCATGAGCAGTTCTTC. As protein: CASSLGVSYHEQFF.

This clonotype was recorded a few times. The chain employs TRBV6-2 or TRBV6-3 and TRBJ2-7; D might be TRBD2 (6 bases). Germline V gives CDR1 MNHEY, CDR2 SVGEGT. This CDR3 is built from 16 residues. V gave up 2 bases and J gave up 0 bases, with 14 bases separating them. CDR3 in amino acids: CASSYGTASRSYEQYF. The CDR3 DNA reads TGTGCCAGCAGTTACGGGACTGCGTCCCGCTCCTACGAGCAGTACTTC.

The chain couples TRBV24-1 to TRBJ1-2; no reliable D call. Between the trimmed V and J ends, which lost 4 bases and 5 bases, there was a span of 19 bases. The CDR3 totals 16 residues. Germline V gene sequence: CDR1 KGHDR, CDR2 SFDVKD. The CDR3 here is CATSDRAAQSIYGYTF. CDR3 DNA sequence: TGTGCCACCAGTGACCGAGCGGCACAGAGTATATATGGCTACACCTTC.

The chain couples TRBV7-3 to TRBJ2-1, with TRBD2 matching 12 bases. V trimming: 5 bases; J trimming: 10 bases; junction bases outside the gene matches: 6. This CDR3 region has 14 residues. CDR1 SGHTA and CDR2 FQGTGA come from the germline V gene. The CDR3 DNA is TGTGCCAGCAGCCGACTAGCGGGAGTAAAAGAGCAGTTCTTC. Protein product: CASSRLAGVKEQFF.

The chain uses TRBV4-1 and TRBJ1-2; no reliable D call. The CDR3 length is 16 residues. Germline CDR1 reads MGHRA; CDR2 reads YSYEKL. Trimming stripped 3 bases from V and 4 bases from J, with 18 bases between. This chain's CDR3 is CASSQDEISGGYGYTF. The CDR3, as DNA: TGCGCCAGCAGCCAGGATGAGATATCCGGCGGCTATGGCTACACCTTC.

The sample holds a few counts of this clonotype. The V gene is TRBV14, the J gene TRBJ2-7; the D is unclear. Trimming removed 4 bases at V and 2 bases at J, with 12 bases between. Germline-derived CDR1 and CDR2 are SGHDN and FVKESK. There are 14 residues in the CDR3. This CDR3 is CASSLRTVAYEQYF. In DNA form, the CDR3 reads TGTGCCAGCAGCCTACGGACGGTAGCCTACGAGCAGTACTTC.

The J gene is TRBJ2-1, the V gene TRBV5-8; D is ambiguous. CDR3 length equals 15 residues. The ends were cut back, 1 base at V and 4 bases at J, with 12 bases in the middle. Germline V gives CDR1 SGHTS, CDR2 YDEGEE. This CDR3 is CASSLHRTKYNEQFF. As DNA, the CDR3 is TGTGCCAGCAGCTTGCACCGGACCAAATACAATGAGCAGTTCTTC.

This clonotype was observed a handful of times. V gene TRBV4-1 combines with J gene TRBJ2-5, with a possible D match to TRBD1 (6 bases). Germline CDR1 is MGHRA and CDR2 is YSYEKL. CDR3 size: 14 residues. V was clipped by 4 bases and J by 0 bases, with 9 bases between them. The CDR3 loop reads CASSPGTNQETQYF. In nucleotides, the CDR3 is TGCGCCAGCAGCCCCGGGACAAACCAAGAGACCCAGTACTTC.

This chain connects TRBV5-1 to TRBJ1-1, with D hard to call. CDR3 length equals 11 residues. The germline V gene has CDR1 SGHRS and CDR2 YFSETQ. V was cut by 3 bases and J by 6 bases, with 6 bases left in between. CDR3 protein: CASSSGSEAFF. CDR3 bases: TGCGCCAGCAGCTCTGGCTCTGAAGCTTTCTTT.

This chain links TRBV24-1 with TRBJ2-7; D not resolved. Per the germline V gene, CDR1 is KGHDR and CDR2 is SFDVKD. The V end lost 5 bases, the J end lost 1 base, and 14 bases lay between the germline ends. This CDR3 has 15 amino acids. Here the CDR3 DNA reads TGTGCCACCAGTGTGAACTCGGACGGTTCCTACGAGCAGTACTTC. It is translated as CATSVNSDGSYEQYF.